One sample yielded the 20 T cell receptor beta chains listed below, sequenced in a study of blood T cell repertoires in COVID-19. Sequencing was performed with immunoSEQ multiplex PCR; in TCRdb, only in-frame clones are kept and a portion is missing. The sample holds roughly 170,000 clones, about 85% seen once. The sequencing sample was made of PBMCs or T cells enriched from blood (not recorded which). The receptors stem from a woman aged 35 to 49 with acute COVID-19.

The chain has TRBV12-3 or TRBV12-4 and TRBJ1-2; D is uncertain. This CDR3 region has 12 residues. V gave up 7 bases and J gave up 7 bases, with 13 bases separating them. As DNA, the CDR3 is TGTGCCAGCACACCGCCCGGAGGTGGCTACACCTTC. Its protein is CASTPPGGGYTF.

The CDR3 DNA is TGTGCCAGCGGGACTGCTACTTTACGAGCGGGAAACAATGAGCAGTTCTTC. Translated, it gives CASGTATLRAGNNEQFF. The chain combines TRBV5-4 with TRBJ2-1; 7 bases line up with TRBD2. The germline gives CDR1 SGHNT, CDR2 YYREEE (reference sequence). V shed 7 bases, J shed 5 bases, and the junction held 18 bases outside the gene matches. The CDR3 is 17 amino acids.

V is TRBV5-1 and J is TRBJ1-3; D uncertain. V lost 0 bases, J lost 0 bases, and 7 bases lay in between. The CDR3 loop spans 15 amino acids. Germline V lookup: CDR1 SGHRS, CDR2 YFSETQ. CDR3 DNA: TGCGCCAGCAGCTTGGTGGCAGACTCTGGAAACACCATATATTTT. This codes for CASSLVADSGNTIYF.

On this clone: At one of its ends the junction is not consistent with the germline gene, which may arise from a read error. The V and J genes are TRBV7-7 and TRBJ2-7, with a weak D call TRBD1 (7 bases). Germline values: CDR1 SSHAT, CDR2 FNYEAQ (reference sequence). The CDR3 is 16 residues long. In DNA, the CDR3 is TGTGCTAGCAGATTCGCAGGGGGGATAACGTCCTACGAGCAGTACTTC. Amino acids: CASRFAGGITSYEQYF.

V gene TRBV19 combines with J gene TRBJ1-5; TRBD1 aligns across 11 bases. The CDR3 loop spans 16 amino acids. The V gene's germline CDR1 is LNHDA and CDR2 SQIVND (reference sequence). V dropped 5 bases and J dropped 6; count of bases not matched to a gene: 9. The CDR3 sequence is CASSPGTGGRVQPQHF. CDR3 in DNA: TGTGCCAGTAGTCCTGGGACAGGGGGAAGGGTTCAGCCCCAGCATTTT.

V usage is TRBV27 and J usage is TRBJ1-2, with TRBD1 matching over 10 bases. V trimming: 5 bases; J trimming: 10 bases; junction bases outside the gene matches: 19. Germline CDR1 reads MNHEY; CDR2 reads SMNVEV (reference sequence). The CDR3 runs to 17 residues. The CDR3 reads CASSLLWTGGSSDDYTF. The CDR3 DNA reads TGTGCCAGCAGTCTACTTTGGACAGGGGGTTCGTCGGATGACTACACCTTC.

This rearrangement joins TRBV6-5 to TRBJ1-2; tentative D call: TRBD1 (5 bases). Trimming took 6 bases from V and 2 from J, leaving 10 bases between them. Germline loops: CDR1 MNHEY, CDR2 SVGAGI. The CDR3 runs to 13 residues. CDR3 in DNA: TGTGCCAGCAGAGCGACAGTCAACTATGGCTACACCTTC. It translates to CASRATVNYGYTF.

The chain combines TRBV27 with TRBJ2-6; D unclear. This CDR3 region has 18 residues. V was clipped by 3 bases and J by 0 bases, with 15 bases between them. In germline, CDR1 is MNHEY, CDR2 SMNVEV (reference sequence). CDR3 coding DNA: TGTGCCAGCAGTTTCTTAATGAGAGGTTACTCTGGGGCCAACGTCCTGACTTTC. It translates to CASSFLMRGYSGANVLTF.

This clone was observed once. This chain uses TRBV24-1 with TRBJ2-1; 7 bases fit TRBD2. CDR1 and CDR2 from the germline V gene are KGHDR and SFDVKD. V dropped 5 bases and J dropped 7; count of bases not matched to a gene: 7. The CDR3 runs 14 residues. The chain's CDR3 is CATSARGVINEQFF. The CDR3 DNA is TGTGCCACCAGTGCACGGGGGGTCATAAATGAGCAGTTCTTC.

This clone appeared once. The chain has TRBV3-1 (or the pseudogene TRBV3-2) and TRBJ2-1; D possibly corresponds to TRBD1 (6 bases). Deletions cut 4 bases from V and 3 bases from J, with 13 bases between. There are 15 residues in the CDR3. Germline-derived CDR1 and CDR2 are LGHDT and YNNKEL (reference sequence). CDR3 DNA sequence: TGTGCCAGCAGCCTAGGGGGAACCTACTACAATGAGCAGTTCTTC. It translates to CASSLGGTYYNEQFF.

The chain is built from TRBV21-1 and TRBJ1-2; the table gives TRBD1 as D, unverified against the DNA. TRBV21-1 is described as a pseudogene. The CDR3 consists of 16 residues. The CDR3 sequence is CASSNGPPDRVEGYTF. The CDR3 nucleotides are TGTGCCAGCAGCAATGGGCCACCGGACAGGGTGGAGGGCTACACCTTC.

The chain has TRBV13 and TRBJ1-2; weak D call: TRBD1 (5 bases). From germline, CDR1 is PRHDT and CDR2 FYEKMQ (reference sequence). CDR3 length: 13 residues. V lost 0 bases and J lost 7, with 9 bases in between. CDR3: CASSLGGVGGYTF. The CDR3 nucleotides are TGTGCCAGCAGCTTAGGAGGGGTAGGTGGCTACACCTTC.

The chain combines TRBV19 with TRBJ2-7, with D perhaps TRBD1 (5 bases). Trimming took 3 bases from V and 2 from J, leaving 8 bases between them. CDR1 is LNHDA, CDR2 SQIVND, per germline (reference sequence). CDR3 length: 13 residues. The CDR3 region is CASSIGRAYEQYF. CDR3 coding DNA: TGTGCCAGTAGTATTGGCAGGGCCTACGAGCAGTACTTC.

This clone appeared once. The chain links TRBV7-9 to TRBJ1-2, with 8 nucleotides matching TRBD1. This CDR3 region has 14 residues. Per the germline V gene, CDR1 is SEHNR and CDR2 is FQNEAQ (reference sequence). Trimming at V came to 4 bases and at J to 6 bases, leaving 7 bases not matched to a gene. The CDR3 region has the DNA TGTGCCAGCAGCTCAGGGGGCGCAGCCCATGGCTACACCTTC. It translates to CASSSGGAAHGYTF.

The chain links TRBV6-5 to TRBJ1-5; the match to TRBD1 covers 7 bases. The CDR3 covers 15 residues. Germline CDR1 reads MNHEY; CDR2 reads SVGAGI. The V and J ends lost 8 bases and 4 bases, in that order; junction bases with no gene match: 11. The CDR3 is CASFPGGPSNQPQHF. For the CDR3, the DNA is TGTGCCAGCTTCCCAGGGGGGCCCTCGAATCAGCCCCAGCATTTT.

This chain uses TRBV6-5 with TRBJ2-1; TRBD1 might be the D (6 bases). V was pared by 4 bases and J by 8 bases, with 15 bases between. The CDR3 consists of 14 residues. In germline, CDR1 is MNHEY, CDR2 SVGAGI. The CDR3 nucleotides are TGTGCCAGCAGTTCGACGCTCTCAGGGGATGAGCAGTTCTTC. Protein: CASSSTLSGDEQFF.

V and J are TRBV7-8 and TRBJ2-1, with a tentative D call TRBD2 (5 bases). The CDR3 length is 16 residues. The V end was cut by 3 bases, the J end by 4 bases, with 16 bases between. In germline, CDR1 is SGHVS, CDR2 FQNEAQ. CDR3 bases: TGTGCCAGCAGCTTGTTCGCGGGCGTCACTTACAATGAGCAGTTCTTC. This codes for CASSLFAGVTYNEQFF.

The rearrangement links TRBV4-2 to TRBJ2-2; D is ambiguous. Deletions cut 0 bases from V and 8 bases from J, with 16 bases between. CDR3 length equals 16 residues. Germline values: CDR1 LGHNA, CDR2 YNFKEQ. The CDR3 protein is CASSQDTTRLKGELFF. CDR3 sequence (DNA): TGTGCCAGCAGCCAAGATACGACGCGACTTAAGGGGGAGCTGTTTTTT.

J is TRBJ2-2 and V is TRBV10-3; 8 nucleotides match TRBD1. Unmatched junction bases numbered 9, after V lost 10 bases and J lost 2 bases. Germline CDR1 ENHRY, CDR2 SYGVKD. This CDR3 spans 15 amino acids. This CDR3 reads CATWQGQGNTGELFF. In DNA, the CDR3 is TGTGCCACCTGGCAAGGACAGGGTAACACCGGGGAGCTGTTTTTT.

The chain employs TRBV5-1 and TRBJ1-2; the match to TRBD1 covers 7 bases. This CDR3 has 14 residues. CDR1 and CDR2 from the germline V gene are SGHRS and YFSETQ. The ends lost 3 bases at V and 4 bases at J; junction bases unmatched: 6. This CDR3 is CASSYDRAIYGYTF. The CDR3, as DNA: TGCGCCAGCAGCTATGACAGGGCTATCTATGGCTACACCTTC.